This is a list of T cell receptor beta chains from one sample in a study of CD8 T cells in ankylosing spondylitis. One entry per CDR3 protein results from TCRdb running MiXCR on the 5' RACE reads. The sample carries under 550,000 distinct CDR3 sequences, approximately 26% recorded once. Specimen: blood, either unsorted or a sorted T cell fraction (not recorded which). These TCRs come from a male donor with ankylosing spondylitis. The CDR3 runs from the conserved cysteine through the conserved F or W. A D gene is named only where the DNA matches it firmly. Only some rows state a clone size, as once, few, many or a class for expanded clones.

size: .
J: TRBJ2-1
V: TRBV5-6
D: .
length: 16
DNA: TGTGCCAGCAGCCCGGCCAGGGATTGGTCCTACAATGAGCAGTTCTTC
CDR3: CASSPARDWSYNEQFF

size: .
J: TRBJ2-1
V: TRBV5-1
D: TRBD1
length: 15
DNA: TGCGCCAGCAGCTTTGACGGGACAGGGTATAGTGAGCAGTTCTTC
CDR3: CASSFDGTGYSEQFF

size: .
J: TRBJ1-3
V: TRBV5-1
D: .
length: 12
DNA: TGCGCCAGCAGCATGGAAGGAAACACCATATATTTT
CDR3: CASSMEGNTIYF

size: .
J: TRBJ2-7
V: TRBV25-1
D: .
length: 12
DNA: TGTGCCAGCGGGATGGGAGCGTACGAGCAGTACTTC
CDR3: CASGMGAYEQYF

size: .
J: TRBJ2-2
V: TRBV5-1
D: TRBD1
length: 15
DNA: TGCGCCAGCAGCCTCACGGACAGGGCCACCGGGGAGCTGTTTTTT
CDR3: CASSLTDRATGELFF

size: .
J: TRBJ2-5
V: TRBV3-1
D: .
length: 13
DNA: TGTGCCAGCAGCCACCTCACGGGCGAGACCCAGTACTTC
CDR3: CASSHLTGETQYF

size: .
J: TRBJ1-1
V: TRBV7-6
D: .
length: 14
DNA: TGTGCCAGCAGCTCGGAGGCGAGGGACACTGAAGCTTTCTTT
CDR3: CASSSEARDTEAFF

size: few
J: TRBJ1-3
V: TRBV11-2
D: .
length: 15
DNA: TGTGCCAGCAGCCGGACAGCCGACGTTGGAAACACCATATATTTT
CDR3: CASSRTADVGNTIYF

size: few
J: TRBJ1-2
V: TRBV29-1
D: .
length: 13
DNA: TGCAGCGTTGAACAGCCAGCTAACTATGGCTACACCTTC
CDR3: CSVEQPANYGYTF

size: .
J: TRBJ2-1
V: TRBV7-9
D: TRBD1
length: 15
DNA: TGTGCCAGCAGCCCTACGGGACAGGGAAACAATGAGCAGTTCTTC
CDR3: CASSPTGQGNNEQFF

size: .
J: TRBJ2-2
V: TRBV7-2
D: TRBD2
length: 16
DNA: TGTGCCAGCCCACGTAGCAGCGGGAGCTTTACCGGGGAGCTGTTTTTT
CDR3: CASPRSSGSFTGELFF

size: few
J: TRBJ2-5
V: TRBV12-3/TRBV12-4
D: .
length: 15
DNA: TGTGCCAGCAGTCCCACAGCGGTTCCGGAAGAGACCCAGTACTTC
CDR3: CASSPTAVPEETQYF

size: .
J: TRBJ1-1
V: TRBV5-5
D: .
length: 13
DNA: TGTGCCAGCAGCTTGCTGACTCTGAGTGAAGCTTTCTTT
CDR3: CASSLLTLSEAFF

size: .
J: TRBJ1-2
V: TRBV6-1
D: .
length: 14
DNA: TGTGCCAGCAGCCCGCTGGGGGGGACCTATGGCTACACCTTC
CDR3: CASSPLGGTYGYTF

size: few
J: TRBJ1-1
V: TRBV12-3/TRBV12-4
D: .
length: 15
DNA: TGTGCCAGCAGTTTAGGGTGGGCAGAGGGCACTGAAGCTTTCTTT
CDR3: CASSLGWAEGTEAFF

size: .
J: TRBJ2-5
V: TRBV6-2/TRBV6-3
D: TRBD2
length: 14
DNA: TGTGCCAGCAGTTCCCGGCTAGCGGAAGAGACCCAGTACTTC
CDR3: CASSSRLAEETQYF

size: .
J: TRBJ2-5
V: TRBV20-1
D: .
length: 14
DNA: TGCAGTGCTCCTCGGGCCTTGGGACAAGAGACCCAGTACTTC
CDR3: CSAPRALGQETQYF

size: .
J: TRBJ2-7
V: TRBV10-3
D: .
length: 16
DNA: TGTGCCATCAGTGAGTTCCGTATAGGGAGCTCCTACGAGCAGTACTTC
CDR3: CAISEFRIGSSYEQYF

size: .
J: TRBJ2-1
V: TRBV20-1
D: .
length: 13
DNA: TGCAGTAAAACAGGGAGCTCCTACAATGAGCAGTTCTTC
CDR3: CSKTGSSYNEQFF

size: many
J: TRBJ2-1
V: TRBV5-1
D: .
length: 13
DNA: TGCGCCAGCAGCTTGGGGAAATACAATGAGCAGTTCTTC
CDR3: CASSLGKYNEQFF

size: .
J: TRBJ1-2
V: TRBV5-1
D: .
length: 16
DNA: TGCGCCAGCAGCTTGGATTATCAGGTCCCCCTCTATGGCTACACCTTC
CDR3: CASSLDYQVPLYGYTF

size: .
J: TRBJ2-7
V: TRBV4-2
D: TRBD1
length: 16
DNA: TGTGCCAGCAGCCAAGATAAGGACAGGGGCTCCTACGAGCAGTACTTC
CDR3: CASSQDKDRGSYEQYF

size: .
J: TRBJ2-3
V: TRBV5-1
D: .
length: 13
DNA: TGCGCCAGCAGCATCCAAGAGGAAGATACGCAGTATTTT
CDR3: CASSIQEEDTQYF

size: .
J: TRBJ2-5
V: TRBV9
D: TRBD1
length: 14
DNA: TGTGCCAGCAGTCAGACAGGGAACCAAGAGACCCAGTACTTC
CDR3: CASSQTGNQETQYF

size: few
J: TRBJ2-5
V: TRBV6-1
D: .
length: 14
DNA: TGTGCCAGCAGTGAAGCGATGAGGGGAGAGACCCAGTACTTC
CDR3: CASSEAMRGETQYF

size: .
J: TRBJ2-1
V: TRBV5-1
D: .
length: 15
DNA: TGCGCCAGCAGCTCGATCGGGGCCCCTGGCAATGAGCAGTTCTTC
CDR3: CASSSIGAPGNEQFF

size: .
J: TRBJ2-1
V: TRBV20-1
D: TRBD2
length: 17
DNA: TGCAGTGCTAGAGATGGGAGAAGAACTAGCGGGAACAATGAGCAGTTCTTC
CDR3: CSARDGRRTSGNNEQFF